The T cell receptor (beta chain) under discussion was sequenced for a study of memory CD4+ T cells and cytomegalovirus serostatus. Notes on this clone: Its antigen is not identified.

Study findings and constraints: About 40% of the roughly 150 known CMV-associated TCRbeta sequences appeared in CD4+ memory. The CMV-associated TCR signature appears largely within the CD4+ memory repertoire.

The CDR3 spans 18 residues. Trimming took 4 bases from V and 1 from J; bases not matched to a gene: 13. Germline CDR1 reads SGHDT; CDR2 reads YYEEEE. Single viable CD3+CD4+CD8-CD45RO+ cells were sorted as the memory CD4+ T cells. Repertoires were generated with immunoSEQ multiplex PCR, while TCRdb's copy carries only in-frame clones and drops some. The table lists roughly 42,000 clones, 60% to 85% of them singletons. The V call is TRBV5-6, the J call TRBJ2-3; 9 nucleotides align to TRBD2. The sequence was collected from an adult in good health and CMV-seronegative. Sequences were obtained from memory CD4+ T cells from blood. For the CDR3, the DNA is TGTGCCAGCAGCGGCGGGGGGGCGAACCTCTTACGCACAGATACGCAGTATTTT. It specifies CASSGGGANLLRTDTQYF.